The 3 T cell receptor beta chains listed next were all sequenced from one sample in a study of OX40 agonist ivuxolimab in advanced cancers. The assay was immunoSEQ multiplex PCR, and TCRdb's table has in-frame clones only and misses some. Found here are about 36,000 clones, 74% of them singletons; the top ten hold 18%. This sample comprised CD4+ or CD8+ T cells sorted from blood, obtained in a trial of the OX40 agonist ivuxolimab. The receptors here all came from an adult with an advanced solid tumor such as melanoma, head and neck, liver or kidney cancer.

The chain recombines TRBV9 with TRBJ2-7, with D unresolved. The germline CDR1 and CDR2 sequences are SGDLS and YYNGEE. This CDR3 contains 14 residues. V was cut by 4 bases and J by 1 base, with 12 bases left in between. The CDR3 loop reads CASSFATGSYEQYF. The CDR3 nucleotides read TGTGCCAGCAGCTTTGCTACGGGTTCCTACGAGCAGTACTTC.

This clone was picked up a small number of times. The chain uses TRBV18 and TRBJ1-2; 7 nucleotides match TRBD1. The CDR3 contains 18 residues. CDR1 and CDR2 (germline): KGHSH, LQKENI. The junction had 10 bases not matched to a gene; V was cut back by 0 bases and J by 0 bases. This CDR3 is CASSPPGSGTDTNYGYTF. CDR3 DNA sequence: TGTGCCAGCTCACCACCCGGGTCGGGGACAGATACTAACTATGGCTACACCTTC.

The rearrangement links TRBV4-2 to TRBJ1-5, with 9 positions matching TRBD1. V lost 0 bases and J lost 3; bases outside the gene matches: 12. The CDR3 sequence is 19 residues long. Germline values: CDR1 LGHNA, CDR2 YNFKEQ. The CDR3 region is CASSQEDGTGGKYNQPQHF. The CDR3 DNA sequence: TGTGCCAGCAGCCAAGAGGACGGAACAGGGGGCAAATACAATCAGCCCCAGCATTTT.